A single sample is the source of the 22 T cell receptor beta chains below, sequenced in a study of monozygotic twins with inflammatory bowel disease. TCRdb reprocessed the 5' RACE reads and stores each CDR3 protein as one record, lacking DNA. Recorded for this sample: tens of thousands of distinct CDR3 sequences. Sequencing input: blood. These receptors came from a human donor with ulcerative colitis or Crohn's disease, or a healthy co-twin of an affected twin (not recorded which).

The genes are TRBV5-6 and TRBJ2-5; TCRdb names TRBD2, which stays unverified in the absence of DNA. CDR1 is SGHDT and CDR2 is YYEEEE in the germline V gene. The CDR3 is 15 residues long. CDR3 sequence reads: CASSAGRRYQETQYF. The full variable domain, rest sourced from reference TRBV5-6 and TRBJ2-5, is DAGVTQSPTHLIKTRGQQVTLRCSPKSGHDTVSWYQQALGQGPQFIFQYYEEEERQRGNFPDRFSGHQFPNYSSELNVNALLLGDSALYLCASSAGRRYQETQYFGPGTRLLVL.

V gene TRBV5-5 combines with J gene TRBJ2-2; as DNA is missing, the TRBD1 call by TCRdb cannot be tested. Germline CDR1 is SGHKS and CDR2 is YYEKEE (reference sequence). This CDR3 contains 14 residues. The chain's CDR3 is CASLPGQNTGELFF.

The gene calls are TRBV20-1 and TRBJ1-6; TCRdb lists TRBD1, though no DNA is available to test this call. Germline loops: CDR1 DFQATT, CDR2 SNEGSKA (reference sequence). This CDR3 has 15 residues. CDR3 protein: CSAPSWGARNSPLHF.

The chain has TRBV7-9 and TRBJ2-5; the D call from TCRdb, TRBD2, cannot be confirmed without DNA. Germline V gene lookup returns CDR1 SEHNR and CDR2 FQNEAQ (reference sequence). CDR3 length: 16 residues. CDR3: CASSLGFEGMKETQYF. The complete variable domain, with remaining parts taken from reference TRBV7-9 and TRBJ2-5, reads DTGVSQNPRHKITKRGQNVTFRCDPISEHNRLYWYRQTLGQGPEFLTYFQNEAQLEKSRLLSDRFSAERPKGSFSTLEIQRTEQGDSAMYLCASSLGFEGMKETQYFGPGTRLLVL.

The chain employs TRBV7-3 and TRBJ2-1; absent DNA, TCRdb's TRBD1 call cannot be checked. CDR1 is SGHTA, CDR2 FQGTGA, per germline. The CDR3 runs 15 residues. The CDR3 loop reads CASSFRDSSYNEQFF.

The V call is TRBV7-2, the J call TRBJ2-3; the TCRdb call, TRBD1, lacks DNA for checking. CDR3 length equals 15 residues. Germline V gene sequence: CDR1 SGHTA, CDR2 FQGNSA. CDR3 sequence reads: CASSLVFAPGDTQYF. Combining the CDR3 with reference TRBV7-2 and TRBJ2-3 gives the whole variable domain GAGVSQSPSNKVTEKGKDVELRCDPISGHTALYWYRQSLGQGLEFLIYFQGNSAPDKSGLPSDRFSAERTGGSVSTLTIQRTQQEDSAVYLCASSLVFAPGDTQYFGPGTRLTVL.

This rearrangement joins TRBV20-1 to TRBJ1-6; TCRdb names TRBD1, which stays unverified in the absence of DNA. Looked up from germline, CDR1 is DFQATT and CDR2 is SNEGSKA (reference sequence). The CDR3 consists of 11 residues. CDR3 loop: CSASRGSPLHF.

The CDR3: CASSHDGGVFYGYTF. The J gene is TRBJ1-2, the V gene TRBV5-1. Per germline, CDR1 SGHRS and CDR2 YFSETQ. CDR3 size: 15 residues.

The chain employs TRBV19 and TRBJ1-2; TCRdb gives TRBD1 as the D gene, but with no DNA this cannot be confirmed. Looked up from germline, CDR1 is LNHDA and CDR2 is SQIVND (reference sequence). The CDR3 consists of 15 residues. The CDR3 region is CASSVDRGIRYGYTF.

V is TRBV7-2 and J is TRBJ2-7; the TCRdb call, TRBD2, lacks DNA for checking. CDR1 and CDR2 from the germline V gene are SGHTA and FQGNSA. The CDR3 is 16 amino acids. This chain's CDR3 is CASSLARSGPLGEQYF.

V usage is TRBV5-6 and J usage is TRBJ1-1; the TCRdb call, TRBD1, lacks DNA for checking. The length of the CDR3 is 15 residues. Germline lookup yields CDR1 SGHDT and CDR2 YYEEEE. This chain's CDR3 is CASSLSGRGTAEAFF.

This chain links TRBV11-2 with TRBJ2-7; with no DNA, the TCRdb D assignment of TRBD1 cannot be verified. CDR1 and CDR2 (germline): SGHAT, FQNNGV. The CDR3 sequence is 13 residues long. The CDR3 sequence is CASSLVQGPEQYF.

The chain carries TRBV12-3 or TRBV12-4 and TRBJ2-1; the TCRdb call, TRBD2, lacks DNA for checking. CDR3 length: 15 residues. CDR3 region: CASSFFWTSGNEQFF.

The CDR3 reads CASSHRNSYEQYF. J is TRBJ2-7 and V is TRBV3-1. Looked up from germline, CDR1 is LGHDT and CDR2 is YNNKEL (reference sequence). The CDR3 runs 13 residues.

The chain is built from TRBV7-2 and TRBJ2-3. The germline gives CDR1 SGHTA, CDR2 FQGNSA. This CDR3 region has 20 residues. CDR3 sequence reads: CASSYHLAAGGFGIPDTQYF.

V and J are TRBV19 and TRBJ2-1; the TRBD1 assignment by TCRdb is unverifiable without DNA. Germline loops: CDR1 LNHDA, CDR2 SQIVND (reference sequence). This CDR3 comprises 16 residues. CDR3 protein: CASSIEGDRGYNEQFF.

The chain is built from TRBV11-3 and TRBJ1-1. The CDR3 contains 15 residues. CDR1 is SGHNT and CDR2 is YENEEA in the germline V gene. CDR3 residues: CASSLGNSMNTEAFF.

The chain joins TRBV7-9 to TRBJ1-1; the TCRdb D gene call, TRBD1, has no DNA to confirm it. Per the germline V gene, CDR1 is SEHNR and CDR2 is FQNEAQ (reference sequence). The CDR3 has 13 amino acids. The CDR3: CASSAQGGTEAFF.

The rearrangement links TRBV6-2 or TRBV6-3 to TRBJ2-1. The CDR3 has 13 residues. Germline CDR1 is MNHEY and CDR2 is SVGEGT. CDR3 region: CASSPGLHNEQFF.

The V and J genes are TRBV3-1 and TRBJ2-1; the D gene TCRdb calls, TRBD1, cannot be checked with no DNA. The CDR3 runs to 15 residues. Germline V gene data show CDR1 as LGHDT and CDR2 as YNNKEL (reference sequence). CDR3 in amino acids: CASSPRTDYYNEQFF.

This rearrangement joins TRBV19 to TRBJ1-1. CDR1 is LNHDA and CDR2 is SQIVND in the germline V gene (reference sequence). The CDR3 runs to 12 residues. The CDR3 here is CASSISHTEAFF. The full variable domain, with the rest looked up from reference TRBV19 and TRBJ1-1, is DGGITQSPKYLFRKEGQNVTLSCEQNLNHDAMYWYRQDPGQGLRLIYYSQIVNDFQKGDIAEGYSVSREKKESFPLTVTSAQKNPTAFYLCASSISHTEAFFGQGTRLTVV.

The gene calls are TRBV18 and TRBJ2-7; TCRdb reports TRBD2, a call that lacks DNA to check it against. Looked up from germline, CDR1 is KGHSH and CDR2 is LQKENI. This CDR3 has 16 residues. The CDR3 reads CASSPFEGATSYEQYF.